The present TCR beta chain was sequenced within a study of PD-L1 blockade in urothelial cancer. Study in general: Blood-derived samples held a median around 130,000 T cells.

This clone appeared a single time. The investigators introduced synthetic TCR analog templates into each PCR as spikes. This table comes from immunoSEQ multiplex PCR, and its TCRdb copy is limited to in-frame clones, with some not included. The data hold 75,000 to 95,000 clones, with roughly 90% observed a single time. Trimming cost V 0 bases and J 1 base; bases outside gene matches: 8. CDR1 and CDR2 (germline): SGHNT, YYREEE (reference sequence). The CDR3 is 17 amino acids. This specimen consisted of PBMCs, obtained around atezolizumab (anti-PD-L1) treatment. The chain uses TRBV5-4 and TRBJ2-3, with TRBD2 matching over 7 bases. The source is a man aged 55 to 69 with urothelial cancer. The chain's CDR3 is CASSLVGWGGRTDTQYF. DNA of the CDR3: TGTGCCAGCAGCTTGGTAGGGTGGGGGGGACGCACAGATACGCAGTATTTT.